This T cell receptor (beta chain) was sequenced during a study of beta chain features in type 1 diabetes (dated by TCRdb to 2017 to 2018). For context, the study as a whole: Patients and healthy donors did not differ in mean age, gender distribution, total cell number or subset yield. Across all samples, 107,917,701 sorted cells were examined, and cell number per subset correlated strongly with RNA yield. Naive and central memory subsets were obtained from all 28 donors, but regulatory and stem cell-like memory subsets were isolated from only 8 patients and about 8 healthy donors. In the study, TCRB repertoires of sorted circulating CD4+ T cell subsets from recently diagnosed type 1 diabetes patients were compared with those of matched healthy donors. Overall study results and their limits: HLA sub-analyses involved small numbers of individuals, so any influence of HLA type on TCRB rearrangement remained unresolved. The naive, central memory and regulatory TCRB repertoires appeared to resemble one another more closely among patients than among healthy donors. Because cDNA was sequenced instead of genomic DNA, activated cells with high expression could be over-represented, although the groups did not differ in activation or CD3 levels. PCR may preferentially amplify shorter templates, but because patient and control samples were amplified and corrected together, any resulting skew would affect both groups equally. Fewer insertions and more nucleotide deletions at VDJ recombination sites were observed in patients with type 1 diabetes, implying thymic rearrangement abnormalities. In all four CD4+ subsets, TCRB CDR3 length was moderately but significantly shorter in type 1 diabetes patients.

In the case of this clone: Its antigen has not been determined. No base quality values were provided; no much bigger clone lies one nucleotide off.

From each donor, a single peripheral blood sample of about 110 mL on average was drawn into heparinised tubes. A BD FACSAria II and a panel including CD45RO, CCR7, CD25, CD127, CD95 and CD27 were used to sort naive, central memory, regulatory and stem cell-like memory CD4+ T cells. Purity was above 95% for every sorted population. PBMCs were separated immediately by Lymphoprep density gradient centrifugation and were stained directly, without being cultured. To minimize batch effects, samples were stained and sorted in pairs, one healthy donor with one patient per experiment. The entire isolated RNA was reverse transcribed using the High Capacity cDNA Reverse Transcription Kit, and thus expressed TCRB transcripts were sequenced. Deep immunoSEQ sequencing was applied to naive, central memory and regulatory T cell samples, giving an average of about 3.6 million total reads per sample. Sorted cells were lysed in RLT buffer, and RNA was extracted using DNase-treated RNeasy Micro or Mini kits according to cell number. Each cell subset was processed separately to prevent cross-contamination, with patient and healthy donor samples processed together. TCRB sequences were amplified from cDNA with the immunoSEQ multiplex PCR, producing 87-bp fragments spanning the CDR3 region. The amplicons were sequenced using the Illumina HiSeq platform. The original pipeline was this. Synthetic template baselines were used to correct PCR bias computationally, reads within Hamming distance 2 were collapsed, and singletons that could not be merged were discarded. Reads were aligned to IMGT to assign V, D and J genes, CDR3 length, and insertions or deletions at six rearrangement sites. Within each subset, clonotype counts were normalized to sorted cell number, after which true diversity and Gini coefficients were computed with the tcR R package. The overlap coefficient, calculated on TCRB nucleotide sequences, was used to measure repertoire sharing. Out-of-frame TCRB sequences from naive cells were analyzed as a proxy for the pre-selection repertoire. What TCRdb holds here is the immuneACCESS table cut down to in-frame rearrangements. Part of the clones is not present; checked against another copy, under half of the missing clones reflect an unresolved V gene, and the others are unexplained. Clone size and V and J calls were adopted from that table, with D and trimming inferred from the DNA. Present in this sample are 250,000 to 300,000 clones, approximately 25% of which were seen just once. Roughly 0.011% of the sample is in the top ten clones.

Via the germline V gene, CDR1 is LGHNA and CDR2 YNFKEQ. V drops 4 bases and J drops 2 bases, leaving 16 bases in between. Reading from cysteine to phenylalanine, the CDR3 counts 16 amino acids. Kept here is only the CDR3 DNA, which spans 48 bases and is read in frame from base 1. This TCR derives from a woman between 25 and 40 years old with type 1 diabetes. This chain is built from TRBV4-2 and TRBJ2-3; TRBD1 is a weak D gene call, 7 bases matching. The specimen sequenced was naive CD4+ T cells from blood. In light of the paper, this sample's cell subset or site label describes: true naive CD4+ T cells. The encoded CDR3 is CASSRGTAEITDTQYF. In nucleotides, the sequence is TGTGCCAGCAGCCGCGGGACAGCGGAAATCACAGATACGCAGTATTTT.